What follows are 2 T cell receptor beta chains derived from one specimen sequenced in a study of blood T cell repertoires in COVID-19. Profiled with immunoSEQ multiplex PCR; TCRdb holds only in-frame clones, not every one. This sample yields about 200,000 clones, of which around 81% are seen a single time; 6% to 8% belongs to the top ten. Input material: PBMCs or T cells enriched from blood (not recorded which). The receptors come from a man in his forties or fifties who had recovered from COVID-19.

Written as DNA, the CDR3 is TGTGCCACCTCCGGGAACTATGGCTACACCTTC. Protein product: CATSGNYGYTF. The V call is TRBV28, the J call TRBJ1-2, with D unclear. The V end lost 10 bases, the J end lost 2 bases, and 8 bases lay between the germline ends. Germline V lookup: CDR1 MDHEN, CDR2 SYDVKM. The CDR3 has 11 amino acids.

This clone was recorded once. The J gene is TRBJ2-5, the V gene TRBV4-1, with 9 bases that match TRBD2. Looked up from germline, CDR1 is MGHRA and CDR2 is YSYEKL. Losses at the gene ends were 3 bases for V and 2 bases for J; bases not matched to a gene: 4. The CDR3 consists of 15 residues. The CDR3 region is CASSQETSGQETQYF. CDR3 DNA sequence: TGCGCCAGCAGCCAGGAGACTAGCGGACAAGAGACCCAGTACTTC.